This entry is about one T cell receptor beta chain. No antigen is known for it. This sample is drawn from a study of CD8+ T cells in alopecia areata. General observations from the study: The study found TCR sharing across patients less clear than in mice, possibly for HLA reasons.

Reverse transcription of extracted RNA yielded cDNA, which provided the sequencing template. Method: immunoSEQ multiplex PCR; TCRdb's copy keeps in-frame clones and lacks some. This table holds about 160,000 clones, about 87% found once. The CDR3 totals 15 residues. V lost 0 bases and J lost 7; bases outside the gene matches: 8. Per the germline V gene, CDR1 is SQVTM and CDR2 is ANQGSEA. The sample consisted of CD8+ T cells sorted from blood, taken at week 0. The gene calls are TRBV29-1 and TRBJ2-1; 8 nucleotides agree with TRBD2. This receptor was obtained from a human donor with alopecia areata. CDR3 bases: TGCAGCGTTGAAGAATGGCGGGGGGCGGCGAATGAGCAGTTCTTC. This sequence encodes CSVEEWRGAANEQFF.